A single sample gave rise to the 25 T cell receptor beta chains below, sequenced in a study of T cell clusters in autoimmune cytopenias. TRB rearrangements were amplified by touch-down multiplex PCR with mixed TRB-A/B primers. No DNA is given; TCRdb re-called the multiplex PCR reads and lists each CDR3 protein once. This listing includes about 5,000 distinct CDR3 sequences. Approximately 36,000 genome equivalents of blood DNA were amplified for TRB. Sample: peripheral blood. These receptors all come from a human donor with an autoimmune cytopenia or autoimmune hepatitis (not recorded which).

Frequency places this clonotype as medium-sized. The CDR3 loop reads CASSSTGTGGHTQYF. The V call is TRBV6-5, the J call TRBJ2-3; the D gene TCRdb calls, TRBD1, cannot be checked with no DNA. Germline V CDR1 and CDR2: MNHEY, SVGAGI. The CDR3 has 15 amino acids.

The chain recombines TRBV6-2 or TRBV6-3 with TRBJ2-5; absent DNA, TCRdb's TRBD2 call cannot be checked. The germline V gene has CDR1 MNHEY and CDR2 SVGEGT. This CDR3 spans 13 amino acids. The CDR3 region is CASRGSSQETQYF.

The chain recombines TRBV6-5 with TRBJ1-5. CDR1 and CDR2 from the germline V gene are MNHEY and SVGAGI. This CDR3 contains 15 residues. CDR3 region: CASSYSRVGNQPQHF.

This rearrangement joins TRBV6-2 or TRBV6-3 to TRBJ2-3; the D call from TCRdb, TRBD1, cannot be confirmed without DNA. This CDR3 has 14 residues. Germline V CDR1 and CDR2: MNHEY, SVGEGT. CDR3 sequence reads: CASMNPPGTDTQYF.

Measured by frequency, this clonotype is medium-sized. V usage is TRBV13 and J usage is TRBJ2-2; TCRdb indicates TRBD1, and absent DNA this call remains unverified. The germline V gene encodes CDR1 PRHDT and CDR2 FYEKMQ (reference sequence). The CDR3 extends over 17 amino acids. The CDR3 is CASSSIRDRVNTGELFF.

This clonotype counts as medium-sized (0.01 to 0.1%) by frequency. CDR3 protein: CASSIAGWDTQYF. This chain uses TRBV19 with TRBJ2-3; TCRdb lists TRBD2, though no DNA is available to test this call. This CDR3 spans 13 amino acids. In germline, CDR1 is LNHDA, CDR2 SQIVND (reference sequence). The variable domain in full, with the rest retrieved from reference TRBV19 and TRBJ2-3, is DGGITQSPKYLFRKEGQNVTLSCEQNLNHDAMYWYRQDPGQGLRLIYYSQIVNDFQKGDIAEGYSVSREKKESFPLTVTSAQKNPTAFYLCASSIAGWDTQYFGPGTRLTVL.

Frequency places this clonotype as medium-sized. The J gene is TRBJ2-7, the V gene TRBV19; TCRdb's D call of TRBD1 is untestable without DNA. Per the germline V gene, CDR1 is LNHDA and CDR2 is SQIVND (reference sequence). The CDR3 totals 17 residues. CDR3 protein: CASSSRSGTGGRYEQYF.

This chain connects TRBV6-1 to TRBJ1-2. Germline values: CDR1 MNHNS, CDR2 SASEGT. This CDR3 comprises 12 residues. The CDR3 region is CASTGTFYGYTF.

The chain has TRBV11-2 and TRBJ2-1; without DNA, the TCRdb call of TRBD2 cannot be checked. This CDR3 is 16 amino acids long. CDR1 is SGHAT, CDR2 FQNNGV, per germline. The CDR3 spells CASSLALAGGPNEQFF.

This clonotype is called medium-sized based on its frequency. V is TRBV12-3 or TRBV12-4 and J is TRBJ2-1; the D call of TRBD2 rests on TCRdb alone, since no DNA is present to check it. The CDR3 has 15 residues. The CDR3 sequence: CASSALLDSYNEQFF.

Considering frequency, this clonotype is large (0.1 to 1%). V and J are TRBV29-1 and TRBJ2-7; TCRdb names TRBD2, which stays unverified in the absence of DNA. Germline V gives CDR1 SQVTM, CDR2 ANQGSEA. The CDR3 runs to 13 residues. CDR3: CSVQRGSSYEQYF.

By frequency, this clonotype registers medium-sized. The rearrangement links TRBV6-2 or TRBV6-3 to TRBJ1-5; TCRdb calls TRBD1, which cannot be checked without DNA. The CDR3 has 15 amino acids. From germline, CDR1 is MNHEY and CDR2 SVGEGT. The CDR3 spells CASSYSRQGGQPQHF.

The V and J genes are TRBV7-9 and TRBJ2-6; with no DNA, the TCRdb D assignment of TRBD1 cannot be verified. The V gene's germline CDR1 is SEHNR and CDR2 FQNEAQ (reference sequence). This CDR3 has 17 residues. CDR3 residues: CASSYGTGGVGANVLTF.

This clonotype shows up as medium-sized by frequency. The genes are TRBV7-2 and TRBJ2-7; absent DNA, TCRdb's TRBD1 call cannot be checked. This CDR3 is built from 15 residues. Per the germline V gene, CDR1 is SGHTA and CDR2 is FQGNSA. The CDR3 sequence: CASSLLPGQTYEQYF.

The CDR3 protein is CASSFSQGSQPQHF. The chain employs TRBV19 and TRBJ1-5. This CDR3 spans 14 amino acids. CDR1 LNHDA and CDR2 SQIVND come from the germline V gene (reference sequence).

The chain carries TRBV6-6 and TRBJ1-5; the D gene TCRdb calls, TRBD1, cannot be checked with no DNA. CDR1 and CDR2 from the germline V gene are MNHNY and SVGAGI (reference sequence). The CDR3 has 20 amino acids. Here the CDR3 reads CASSYSLLGQDLYSNQPQHF.

The V gene is TRBV11-1, the J gene TRBJ2-2; TCRdb lists TRBD2, though no DNA is available to test this call. The germline gives CDR1 SGHAT, CDR2 FQDESV (reference sequence). CDR3 length equals 14 residues. The CDR3 is CASSPTSGAGELFF.

This clonotype is classed as medium-sized (0.01 to 0.1%) by frequency. The gene calls are TRBV19 and TRBJ1-5. Germline values: CDR1 LNHDA, CDR2 SQIVND (reference sequence). There are 13 residues in the CDR3. This CDR3 reads CASSIDHYQPQHF.

This clonotype is deemed medium-sized by its frequency. The chain uses TRBV6-5 and TRBJ2-1; TCRdb selects TRBD1, and the lack of DNA leaves this call unchecked. This CDR3 contains 15 residues. Per the germline V gene, CDR1 is MNHEY and CDR2 is SVGAGI. The CDR3 is CASRQWPPRGDEQFF.

This chain links TRBV6-2 or TRBV6-3 with TRBJ1-1. The CDR3 is 17 amino acids. Germline-derived CDR1 and CDR2 are MNHEY and SVGEGT. CDR3 loop: CASSGTAPSRGGTEAFF.

By frequency, this clonotype registers medium-sized. The V and J genes are TRBV19 and TRBJ1-5; lacking DNA, the TRBD1 call made by TCRdb goes unchecked. The CDR3 consists of 17 residues. In germline, CDR1 is LNHDA, CDR2 SQIVND (reference sequence). The CDR3 here is CASSILQGATSNQPQHF.

Measured by frequency, this clonotype is medium-sized (0.01 to 0.1%). This chain links TRBV7-6 with TRBJ2-3; no DNA is available, so the TRBD2 call from TCRdb remains unchecked. The CDR3 spans 13 residues. Germline lookup yields CDR1 SGHVS and CDR2 FNYEAQ. CDR3 protein: CASSSLAGDTQYF.

This sequence joins TRBV27 and TRBJ2-7; lacking DNA, the TRBD1 call made by TCRdb goes unchecked. CDR1 is MNHEY, CDR2 SMNVEV, per germline (reference sequence). This CDR3 is 13 amino acids long. CDR3 region: CASSPDRANEQFF.

J is TRBJ2-7 and V is TRBV6-2 or TRBV6-3; the TCRdb call, TRBD2, lacks DNA for checking. From germline, CDR1 is MNHEY and CDR2 SVGEGT. The CDR3 consists of 11 residues. CDR3 region: CASRLAGEVYF.

This clonotype counts as medium-sized by frequency. J is TRBJ1-6 and V is TRBV15; TCRdb lists TRBD1, though no DNA is available to test this call. The CDR3 spans 16 residues. Germline loops: CDR1 LNHNV, CDR2 YYDKDF (reference sequence). The CDR3 is CATSRAAGDNISPLHF.